Listed here are 29 T cell receptor beta chains from one sample, sequenced in a study of T cell changes during pregnancy in multiple sclerosis. TCRdb's copy holds only in-frame clones and misses some; the assay was immunoSEQ multiplex PCR. The profile covers tens of thousands of clones, with approximately 89% appearing a single time and 1.3% to 1.5% taken by the ten largest. The material was peripheral blood, obtained in the third trimester of pregnancy. The receptors were sampled from a female donor in good health, enrolled as a control in a pregnancy study.

The V and J genes are TRBV7-8 and TRBJ1-2; a possible D gene is TRBD1 (6 bases). The V gene lost 3 bases and the J gene lost 4 bases, with 12 bases spanning the gap. Germline V gene sequence: CDR1 SGHVS, CDR2 FQNEAQ. This CDR3 region has 14 residues. The CDR3 is CASSLGDTSYGYTF. For the CDR3, the DNA is TGTGCCAGCAGCTTGGGGGACACAAGCTATGGCTACACCTTC.

This chain uses TRBV5-1 with TRBJ2-1; 9 nucleotides agree with TRBD2. The V segment lost 3 bases and the J segment 9 bases; nucleotides outside the gene matches: 7. The CDR3 length is 14 residues. CDR1 and CDR2 from the germline V gene are SGHRS and YFSETQ. CDR3 in DNA: TGCGCCAGCAGCTCGGGACTAGCAGAGGGTGAGCAGTTCTTC. Encoded protein: CASSSGLAEGEQFF.

The CDR3 DNA is TGCGCCAGCAGCTCTACCGGGACTTCTTACAATGAGCAGTTCTTC. It specifies CASSSTGTSYNEQFF. The chain has TRBV5-1 and TRBJ2-1, with D maybe TRBD2 (6 bases). From germline, CDR1 is SGHRS and CDR2 YFSETQ. The CDR3 spans 15 residues. V dropped 3 bases and J dropped 4 bases, with 14 bases sitting between them.

In nucleotides, the CDR3 is TGTGCCAGCAGCTTAGTTCGGGGAGCTGAAGCTTTCTTT. Translated: CASSLVRGAEAFF. This sequence joins TRBV7-2 and TRBJ1-1, with D hard to call. Germline CDR1 and CDR2: SGHTA and FQGNSA. The V and J ends lost 1 base and 6 bases respectively, with 9 bases between them. The CDR3 consists of 13 residues.

The count of this clone is one. The chain joins TRBV7-3 to TRBJ1-2, with D perhaps TRBD1 (6 bases). The CDR3 has 14 amino acids. From germline, CDR1 is SGHTA and CDR2 FQGTGA. The V and J ends lost 2 bases and 4 bases respectively, with 11 bases between them. CDR3 loop: CASSLDRMGYGYTF. The CDR3 region has the DNA TGTGCCAGCAGCTTAGACAGGATGGGCTATGGCTACACCTTC.

This sequence joins TRBV7-2 and TRBJ1-2; D is unresolved. The CDR3 consists of 12 residues. V was clipped by 2 bases and J by 7 bases, with 8 bases between them. Germline V gene data show CDR1 as SGHTA and CDR2 as FQGNSA. CDR3 sequence: CASSLKRVGYTF. CDR3 nucleotide sequence: TGTGCCAGCAGCTTAAAGAGGGTTGGCTACACCTTC.

The chain couples TRBV5-1 to TRBJ1-2; 8 positions match TRBD1. The CDR3 totals 13 residues. Germline CDR1 and CDR2: SGHRS and YFSETQ. Trimming at V came to 4 bases and at J to 6 bases, leaving 5 bases not matched to a gene. The DNA for the CDR3 is TGCGCCAGCAGCCTGACAGGGGAGAATGGCTACACCTTC. This codes for CASSLTGENGYTF.

V and J are TRBV27 and TRBJ1-5; D is perhaps TRBD1 (5 bases). The CDR3 extends over 15 amino acids. V lost 4 bases and J 7 bases, leaving 17 bases between the germline ends. Germline assignment: CDR1 MNHEY and CDR2 SMNVEV (reference sequence). DNA for the CDR3: TGTGCCAGCAGTTCATATTCAGGGCGCGAGCAGCCCCAGCATTTT. Its translation is CASSSYSGREQPQHF.

The V call is TRBV7-2, the J call TRBJ2-3; a weak D match, TRBD2 (5 bases). Germline lookup yields CDR1 SGHTA and CDR2 FQGNSA. V was shortened by 1 base and J by 4 bases, with 9 bases between the two germline ends. CDR3 size: 14 residues. The CDR3 sequence: CASSLGGPADTQYF. The CDR3 region has the DNA TGTGCCAGCAGCTTAGGAGGGCCTGCAGATACGCAGTATTTT.

The chain couples TRBV30 to TRBJ1-6; the D is unclear. V lost 6 bases and J 5 bases, leaving 11 bases between the germline ends. This CDR3 comprises 13 residues. CDR1 is GTSNPN, CDR2 SVGIG, per germline (reference sequence). Here the CDR3 DNA reads TGTGCCTGCCGCGGGGAGCATAATTCACCCCTCCACTTT. Protein sequence: CACRGEHNSPLHF.

This rearrangement joins TRBV6-6 to TRBJ1-2, with 7 bases matching TRBD1. Germline trimming cut 6 bases from V and 7 bases from J; bases unmatched to any gene: 11. The length of the CDR3 is 14 residues. Germline V CDR1 and CDR2: MNHNY, SVGAGI (reference sequence). This CDR3 reads CASREQGREVGYTF. CDR3 bases: TGTGCCAGCAGGGAACAGGGGCGGGAGGTTGGCTACACCTTC.

This chain links TRBV10-3 with TRBJ2-7; the match to TRBD1 covers 9 bases. The CDR3 extends over 14 amino acids. Germline-derived CDR1 and CDR2 are ENHRY and SYGVKD. J was trimmed by 2 bases and V by 5 bases; bases with no gene match: 4. The CDR3 region is CAISRDRGTYEQYF. The CDR3 nucleotides read TGTGCCATCAGTCGAGACAGGGGGACCTACGAGCAGTACTTC.

V is TRBV28 and J is TRBJ1-5; D not resolved. Germline values: CDR1 MDHEN, CDR2 SYDVKM. Trimming shortened V by 4 bases and J by 0 bases, and 10 bases separated the two germline ends. The CDR3 length is 15 residues. The CDR3 DNA reads as TGTGCCAGCAGTTCCGCAGGTTATAGCAATCAGCCCCAGCATTTT. Amino acids: CASSSAGYSNQPQHF.

The genes are TRBV7-2 and TRBJ1-2, with TRBD1 matching 7 bases. The CDR3 has 17 amino acids. With V trimmed by 2 bases and J by 1 base, 10 bases remained unmatched. Germline V gives CDR1 SGHTA, CDR2 FQGNSA. CDR3 nucleotides: TGTGCCAGCAGCTTATTCGCCCCGGGACAGATTAACTATGGCTACACCTTC. This translates into CASSLFAPGQINYGYTF.

This chain links TRBV2 with TRBJ1-4; tentatively, D is TRBD1 (5 bases). V shed 6 bases and J shed 6 bases, with 11 bases lying between them. The germline V gene encodes CDR1 SNHLY and CDR2 FYNNEI. The CDR3 is 13 residues long. The CDR3 region has the DNA TGTGCCAGCAGAGGGAAAGGGGATGAAAAACTGTTTTTT. Translating gives CASRGKGDEKLFF.

On this clone itself: The junction departs from the called germline gene at one end, perhaps through a read error. The chain links TRBV7-9 to TRBJ2-5, with TRBD1 as a possible D gene (6 bases). This CDR3 region has 15 residues. Germline V gene data show CDR1 as SEHNR and CDR2 as FQNEAQ (reference sequence). CDR3 amino acids: CASSSFRQVQEAQYF. CDR3 sequence (DNA): TGTGCCAGCAGCTCGTTCCGACAGGTACAAGAGGCCCAGTACTTC.

The rearrangement links TRBV19 to TRBJ1-1; D is undetermined. The CDR3 loop spans 18 amino acids. Germline assignment: CDR1 LNHDA and CDR2 SQIVND (reference sequence). The germline V and J ends were trimmed by 3 bases and 2 bases, with 22 bases remaining between them. The CDR3 region has the DNA TGTGCCAGTAGTATCCACACGGGAGGGAAGAATCTTAACACTGAAGCTTTCTTT. Amino acid sequence: CASSIHTGGKNLNTEAFF. Complete variable domain (other parts from reference TRBV19 and TRBJ1-1): DGGITQSPKYLFRKEGQNVTLSCEQNLNHDAMYWYRQDPGQGLRLIYYSQIVNDFQKGDIAEGYSVSREKKESFPLTVTSAQKNPTAFYLCASSIHTGGKNLNTEAFFGQGTRLTVV.

V usage is TRBV5-4 and J usage is TRBJ2-4; 9 bases are a match to TRBD2. CDR3 length: 18 residues. With 5 bases clipped from V and 0 bases from J, the junction kept 12 bases outside the gene matches. Germline CDR1 is SGHNT and CDR2 is YYREEE (reference sequence). The CDR3 here is CASSPASGALLAKNIQYF. CDR3 sequence (DNA): TGTGCCAGCAGTCCGGCTAGCGGGGCCCTACTAGCCAAAAACATTCAGTACTTC. The complete variable domain, with remaining parts taken from reference TRBV5-4 and TRBJ2-4, reads ETGVTQSPTHLIKTRGQQVTLRCSSQSGHNTVSWYQQALGQGPQFIFQYYREEENGRGNFPPRFSGLQFPNYSSELNVNALELDDSALYLCASSPASGALLAKNIQYFGAGTRLSVL.

J is TRBJ2-5 and V is TRBV7-2; TRBD1 agrees at 9 bases. Germline CDR1 reads SGHTA; CDR2 reads FQGNSA. The ends lost 6 bases at V and 1 base at J; junction bases unmatched: 6. This CDR3 comprises 15 residues. The CDR3 sequence is CASSLGTGTQETQYF. In nucleotides, the CDR3 is TGTGCCAGCAGTTTGGGGACAGGGACCCAAGAGACCCAGTACTTC.

The V gene is TRBV7-9, the J gene TRBJ1-2; 8 bases line up with TRBD1. CDR1 is SEHNR and CDR2 is FQNEAQ in the germline V gene (reference sequence). CDR3 size: 13 residues. Losses at the gene ends were 5 bases for V and 5 bases for J; bases not matched to a gene: 4. Written as DNA, the CDR3 is TGTGCCAGCAGCCCGGACAGGGATTATGGCTACACCTTC. This gives the protein CASSPDRDYGYTF.

The chain has TRBV2 and TRBJ1-2; 8 bases are a match to TRBD1. Trimming removed 7 bases from V and 4 bases from J; junction bases left unmatched: 8. This CDR3 spans 14 amino acids. CDR1 and CDR2 from the germline V gene are SNHLY and FYNNEI. The CDR3 region has the DNA TGTGCCAGCAATACAGGGGGAATGATCTATGGCTACACCTTC. This codes for CASNTGGMIYGYTF.

This chain joins TRBV4-3 and TRBJ2-2, with D tentatively TRBD2 (6 bases). The CDR3 is 19 residues long. Trimming removed 0 bases from V and 0 bases from J, with 17 bases in between. The V gene's germline CDR1 is LGHNA and CDR2 YSLEER. CDR3 bases: TGCGCCAGCAGCCAAGAAAGGGGACTGGCCCCCACGAACACCGGGGAGCTGTTTTTT. Translating gives CASSQERGLAPTNTGELFF.

CDR3 amino acids: CASSLSGEKLFF. CDR3 DNA sequence: TGTGCCAGCAGCTTATCGGGGGAAAAACTGTTTTTT. J is TRBJ1-4 and V is TRBV7-9; no definite D call. Germline CDR1 is SEHNR and CDR2 is FQNEAQ (reference sequence). CDR3 length equals 12 residues. Trimming pared 2 bases from V and 8 bases from J, leaving 6 bases between.

Only a few counts were recorded for this clone. The chain has TRBV29-1 and TRBJ1-1; D gene unclear. CDR1 and CDR2 (germline): SQVTM, ANQGSEA. This CDR3 is built from 11 residues. V lost 7 bases to trimming and J lost 6 bases, with 12 bases between them. In DNA, the CDR3 is TGCAGCGCCCTCTTAGATTCTGAAGCTTTCTTT. This gives the protein CSALLDSEAFF.

V and J are TRBV6-5 and TRBJ2-7; perhaps TRBD2 as D (5 bases). V shed 0 bases and J shed 4 bases, with 7 bases lying between them. The CDR3 totals 13 residues. The germline V gene encodes CDR1 MNHEY and CDR2 SVGAGI. The CDR3 nucleotides read TGTGCCAGCAGTTACTCTCGGGGATACGAGCAGTACTTC. Translating it yields CASSYSRGYEQYF.

This chain uses TRBV28 with TRBJ2-3; the D gene is possibly TRBD1 (6 bases). This CDR3 spans 13 amino acids. The V end was cut by 5 bases, the J end by 7 bases, with 13 bases between. CDR1 is MDHEN, CDR2 SYDVKM, per germline. CDR3 DNA: TGTGCCAGCAGTACCCCAGGGGCAAATACGCAGTATTTT. It translates to CASSTPGANTQYF.

The count of this clone is one. This chain links TRBV7-6 with TRBJ1-3; 10 nucleotides agree with TRBD1. This CDR3 has 14 amino acids. V lost 5 bases and J lost 7; bases outside the gene matches: 5. CDR1 and CDR2 from the germline V gene are SGHVS and FNYEAQ. The CDR3 sequence: CASSRGQGGNTIYF. DNA of the CDR3: TGTGCCAGCAGCCGCGGACAGGGGGGGAACACCATATATTTT.

This chain connects TRBV11-3 to TRBJ2-7; TRBD2 might be the D (6 bases). V gave up 1 base and J gave up 5 bases, with 9 bases separating them. The length of the CDR3 is 13 residues. In germline, CDR1 is SGHNT, CDR2 YENEEA. DNA for the CDR3: TGTGCCAGCAGCTTAGTTGGGGAGGACGAGCAGTACTTC. Translating it yields CASSLVGEDEQYF.

V and J are TRBV27 and TRBJ1-1, with a tentative D call TRBD1 (6 bases). Between the trimmed V and J ends, which lost 5 bases and 3 bases, there was a span of 16 bases. There are 15 residues in the CDR3. In germline, CDR1 is MNHEY, CDR2 SMNVEV (reference sequence). CDR3 loop: CASSPLTGSDTEAFF. CDR3 nucleotide sequence: TGTGCCAGCAGTCCCCTCACAGGGAGTGACACTGAAGCTTTCTTT.